This paragraph covers one T cell receptor (beta chain) sequence. This CDR3 has 13 amino acids. Germline V gene data show CDR1 as MNHNY and CDR2 as SVGAGI (reference sequence). The V and J ends lost 6 bases and 9 bases respectively, with 17 bases between them. The sample belongs to a study of blood T cell repertoires in COVID-19. Study details: Samples representing acute and convalescent COVID-19 were sourced from the United States, Italy and Spain. PBMCs, B-cell-depleted T cells, or T cells provided the cDNA or gDNA that made up the material.

Profiled with immunoSEQ multiplex PCR; TCRdb holds only in-frame clones, not every one. The table has under 250,000 clones, approximately 89% seen once. The sequencing sample was made of peripheral blood. This chain joins TRBV6-6 and TRBJ2-5; tentatively, D is TRBD2 (5 bases). The TCR was taken from a woman aged 55-69 years who had recovered from COVID-19. Here the CDR3 reads CASSFGLKEAQYF. DNA of the CDR3: TGTGCCAGCAGCTTTGGCCTAAAGGAGGCCCAGTACTTC.